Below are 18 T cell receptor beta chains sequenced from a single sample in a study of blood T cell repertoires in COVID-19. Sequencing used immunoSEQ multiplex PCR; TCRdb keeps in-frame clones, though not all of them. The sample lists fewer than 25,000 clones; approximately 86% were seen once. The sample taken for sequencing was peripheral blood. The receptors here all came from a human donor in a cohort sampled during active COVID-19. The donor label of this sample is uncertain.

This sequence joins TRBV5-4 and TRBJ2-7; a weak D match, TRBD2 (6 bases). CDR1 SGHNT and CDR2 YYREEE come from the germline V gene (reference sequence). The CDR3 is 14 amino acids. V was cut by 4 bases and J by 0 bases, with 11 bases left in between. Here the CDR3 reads CASSLPSVSYEQYF. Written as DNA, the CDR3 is TGTGCCAGCAGCCTGCCTAGCGTCTCCTACGAGCAGTACTTC.

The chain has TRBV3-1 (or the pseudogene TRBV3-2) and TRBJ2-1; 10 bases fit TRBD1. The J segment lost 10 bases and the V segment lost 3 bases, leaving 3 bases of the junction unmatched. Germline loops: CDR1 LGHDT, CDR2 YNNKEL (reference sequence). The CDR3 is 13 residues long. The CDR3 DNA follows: TGTGCCAGCAGCCAGGACAGGGGGAGAGAGCAGTTCTTC. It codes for CASSQDRGREQFF.

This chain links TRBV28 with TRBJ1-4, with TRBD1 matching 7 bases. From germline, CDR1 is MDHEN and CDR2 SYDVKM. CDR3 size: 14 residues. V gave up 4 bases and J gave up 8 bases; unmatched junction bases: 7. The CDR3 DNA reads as TGTGCCAGCAGTTCCGGGACAGTGCACGAAAAACTGTTTTTT. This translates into CASSSGTVHEKLFF.

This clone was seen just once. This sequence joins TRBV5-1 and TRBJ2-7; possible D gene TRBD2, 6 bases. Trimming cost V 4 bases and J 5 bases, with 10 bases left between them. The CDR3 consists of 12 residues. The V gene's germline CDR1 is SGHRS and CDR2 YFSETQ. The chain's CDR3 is CASSPPGDEQYF. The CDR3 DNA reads TGCGCCAGCAGCCCCCCGGGAGACGAGCAGTACTTC.

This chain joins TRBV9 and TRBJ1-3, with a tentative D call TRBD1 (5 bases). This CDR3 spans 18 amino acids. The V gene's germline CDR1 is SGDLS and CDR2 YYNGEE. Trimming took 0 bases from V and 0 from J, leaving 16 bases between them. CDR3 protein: CASSVDFGGGRSGNTIYF. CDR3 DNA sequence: TGTGCCAGCAGCGTAGATTTCGGGGGTGGACGCTCTGGAAACACCATATATTTT.

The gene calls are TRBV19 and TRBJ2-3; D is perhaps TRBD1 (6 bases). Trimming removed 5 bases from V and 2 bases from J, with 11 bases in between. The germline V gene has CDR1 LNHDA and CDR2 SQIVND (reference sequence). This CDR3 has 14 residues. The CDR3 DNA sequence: TGTGCCAGTAGTGCCAGGGGCCTCACAGATACGCAGTATTTT. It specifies CASSARGLTDTQYF. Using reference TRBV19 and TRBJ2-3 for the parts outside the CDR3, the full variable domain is DGGITQSPKYLFRKEGQNVTLSCEQNLNHDAMYWYRQDPGQGLRLIYYSQIVNDFQKGDIAEGYSVSREKKESFPLTVTSAQKNPTAFYLCASSARGLTDTQYFGPGTRLTVL.

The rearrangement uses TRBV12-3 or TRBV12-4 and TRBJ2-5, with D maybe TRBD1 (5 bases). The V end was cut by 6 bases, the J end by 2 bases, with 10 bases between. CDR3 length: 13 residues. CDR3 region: CASSWTPQETQYF. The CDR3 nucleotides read TGTGCCAGCAGCTGGACACCACAAGAGACCCAGTACTTC.

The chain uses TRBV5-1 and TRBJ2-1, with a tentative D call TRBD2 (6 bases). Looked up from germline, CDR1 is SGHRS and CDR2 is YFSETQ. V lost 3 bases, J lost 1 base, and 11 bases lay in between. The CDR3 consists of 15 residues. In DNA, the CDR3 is TGCGCCAGCAGCTCGGGCGGGATTTCCTACAATGAGCAGTTCTTC. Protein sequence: CASSSGGISYNEQFF. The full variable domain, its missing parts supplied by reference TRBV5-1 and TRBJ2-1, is KAGVTQTPRYLIKTRGQQVTLSCSPISGHRSVSWYQQTPGQGLQFLFEYFSETQRNKGNFPGRFSGRQFSNSRSEMNVSTLELGDSALYLCASSSGGISYNEQFFGPGTRLTVL.

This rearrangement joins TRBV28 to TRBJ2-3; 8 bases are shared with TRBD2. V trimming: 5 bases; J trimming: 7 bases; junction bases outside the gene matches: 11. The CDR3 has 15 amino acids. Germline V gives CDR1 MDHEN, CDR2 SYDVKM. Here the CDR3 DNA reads TGTGCCAGCAGTACCCCCGGGGGGGGTACGCATACGCAGTATTTT. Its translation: CASSTPGGGTHTQYF.

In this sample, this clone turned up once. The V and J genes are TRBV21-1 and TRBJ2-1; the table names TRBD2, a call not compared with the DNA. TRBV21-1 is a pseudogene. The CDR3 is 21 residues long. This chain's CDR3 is CASRVLWGAAAVREGWSEQFF. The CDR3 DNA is TGTGCCAGCAGGGTCCTCTGGGGGGCCGCAGCGGTTCGGGAGGGATGGAGTGAGCAGTTCTTC.

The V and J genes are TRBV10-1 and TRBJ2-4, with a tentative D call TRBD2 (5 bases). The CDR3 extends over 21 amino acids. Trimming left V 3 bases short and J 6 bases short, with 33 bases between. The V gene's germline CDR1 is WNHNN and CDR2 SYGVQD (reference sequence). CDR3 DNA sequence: TGCGCCAGCAGTGATCCAAAGTCATTGCGGGCTCGGTGGTTGGGAATAAACATTCAGTACTTC. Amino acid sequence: CASSDPKSLRARWLGINIQYF.

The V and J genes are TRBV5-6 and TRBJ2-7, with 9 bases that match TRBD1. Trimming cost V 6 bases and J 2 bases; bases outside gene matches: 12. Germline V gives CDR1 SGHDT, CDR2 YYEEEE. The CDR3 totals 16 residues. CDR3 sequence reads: CASNYRTGAQTYEQYF. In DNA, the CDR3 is TGTGCCAGCAACTACCGGACAGGGGCGCAAACCTACGAGCAGTACTTC.

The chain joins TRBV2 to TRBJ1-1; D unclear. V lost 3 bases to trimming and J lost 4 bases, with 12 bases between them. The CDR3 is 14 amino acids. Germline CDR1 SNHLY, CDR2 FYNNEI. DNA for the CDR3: TGTGCCAGCAGTGAGAGAGGGATCGGCACTGAAGCTTTCTTT. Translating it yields CASSERGIGTEAFF.

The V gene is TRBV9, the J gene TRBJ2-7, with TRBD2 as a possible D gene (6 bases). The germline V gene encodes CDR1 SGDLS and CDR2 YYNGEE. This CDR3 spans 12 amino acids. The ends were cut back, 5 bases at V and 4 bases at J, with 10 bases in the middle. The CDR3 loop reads CASSLEGYEQYF. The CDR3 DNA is TGTGCCAGCAGTTTGGAGGGGTACGAGCAGTACTTC. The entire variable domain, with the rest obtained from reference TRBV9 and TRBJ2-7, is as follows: DSGVTQTPKHLITATGQRVTLRCSPRSGDLSVYWYQQSLDQGLQFLIQYYNGEERAKGNILERFSAQQFPDLHSELNLSSLELGDSALYFCASSLEGYEQYFGPGTRLTVT.

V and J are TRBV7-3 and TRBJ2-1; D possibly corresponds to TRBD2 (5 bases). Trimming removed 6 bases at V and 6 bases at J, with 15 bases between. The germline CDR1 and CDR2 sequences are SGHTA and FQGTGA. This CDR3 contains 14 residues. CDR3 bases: TGTGCCAGCAGTTCCATGGACTCGACCAATGAGCAGTTCTTC. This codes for CASSSMDSTNEQFF.

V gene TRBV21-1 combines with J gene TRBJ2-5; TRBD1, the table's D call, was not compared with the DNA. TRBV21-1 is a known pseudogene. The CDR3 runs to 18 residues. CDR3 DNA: TGTGCCAGCAGCAAAGTCTACAGGGAGATAGTGGGCCAAGAGACCCAGTACTTC. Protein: CASSKVYREIVGQETQYF.

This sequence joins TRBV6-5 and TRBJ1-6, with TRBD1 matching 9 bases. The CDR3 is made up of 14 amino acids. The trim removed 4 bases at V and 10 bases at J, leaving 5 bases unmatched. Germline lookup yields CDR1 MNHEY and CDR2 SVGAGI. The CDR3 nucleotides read TGTGCCAGCAGTTGGACAGGGGCACGATCACCCCTCCACTTT. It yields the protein CASSWTGARSPLHF.

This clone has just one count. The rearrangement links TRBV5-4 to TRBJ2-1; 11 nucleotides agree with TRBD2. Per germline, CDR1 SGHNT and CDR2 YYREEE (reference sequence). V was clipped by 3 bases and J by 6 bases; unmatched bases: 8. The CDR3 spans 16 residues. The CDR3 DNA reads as TGTGCCAGCAGCTCGAGGACCGGGACTAGCGGCAATGAGCAGTTCTTC. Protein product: CASSSRTGTSGNEQFF.